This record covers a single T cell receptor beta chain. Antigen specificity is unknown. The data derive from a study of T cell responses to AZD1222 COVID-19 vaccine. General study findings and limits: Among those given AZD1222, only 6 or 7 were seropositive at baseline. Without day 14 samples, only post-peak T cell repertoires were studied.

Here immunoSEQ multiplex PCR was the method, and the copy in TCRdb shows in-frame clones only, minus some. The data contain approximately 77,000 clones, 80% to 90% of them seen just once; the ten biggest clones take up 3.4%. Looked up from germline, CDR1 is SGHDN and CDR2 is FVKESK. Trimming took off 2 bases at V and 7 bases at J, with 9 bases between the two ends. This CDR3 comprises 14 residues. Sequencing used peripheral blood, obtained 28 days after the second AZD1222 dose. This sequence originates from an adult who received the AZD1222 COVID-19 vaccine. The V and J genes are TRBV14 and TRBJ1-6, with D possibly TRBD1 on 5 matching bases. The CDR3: CASSQLQENSPLHF. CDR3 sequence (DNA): TGTGCCAGCAGCCAATTACAGGAGAATTCACCCCTCCACTTT. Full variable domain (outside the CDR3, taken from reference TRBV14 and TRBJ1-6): EAGVTQFPSHSVIEKGQTVTLRCDPISGHDNLYWYRRVMGKEIKFLLHFVKESKQDESGMPNNRFLAERTGGTYSTLKVQPAELEDSGVYFCASSQLQENSPLHFGNGTRLTVT.